The T cell receptor beta chain under discussion was sequenced for a study of blood T cell repertoires in COVID-19 (dated by TCRdb to 2019 to 2021). In the study overall: The collaborator samples originated in the United States, Italy and Spain and spanned the acute and convalescent phases of COVID-19. The material from the prospective study consisted of cDNA or gDNA derived from T cells, B-cell-depleted T cells, or PBMCs. Subjects who had been exposed to COVID-19, were actively infected with it, or had recovered from it provided the deeply sampled blood TCRbeta repertoires that made up the dataset. The repertoires were released in a freely available public database meant as a resource for research on the immune response to SARS-CoV-2. Samples came from the ongoing ImmuneRACE study (first 160 participants) plus 1,254 subjects from 6 global collaborators. The sample metadata nearly always contained a de-identified subject ID, COVID-19 status, age in years and sex. Where available, HLA class I and class II types were obtained from metadata supplied by the sample provider rather than from assay-based typing. Overall results and qualifications from the work: Clinical and demographic metadata were provided uncurated, with the amount varying by source and participant.

The immunoSEQ Assay, a bias-controlled multiplex PCR, was used to amplify TCRbeta CDR3 regions from genomic DNA. Per the source publication's procedure: Within the assay, amplification of reference gene primers was used to estimate how many nucleated cells each sample contained. Sequence reads were collapsed and filtered to measure the absolute abundance of every unique TCRbeta CDR3 rearrangement. Productive Simpson clonality was computed per sample as the square root of Simpson's diversity index over productive rearrangements. As stored in TCRdb, this immuneACCESS dataset retains in-frame rearrangements with V and J assigned. A fraction of the clones does not appear; measured against another copy, unresolved V genes explain less than half of the discrepancy, and the remainder lacks a known reason. That table furnishes V, J and clone size, whereas the DNA furnished D and trimming. The sample includes over 120,000 clones, with 76% observed a single time. Clones ranked in the top ten supply 3.5% to 5% of the sample.

Notes on this clone: There is no known antigen for this receptor. Base qualities are missing; no much larger clone stands one base away.

Each collaborating institution followed its own protocols to collect whole blood in K2EDTA tubes. For TCRbeta analysis, collaborator samples were shipped as frozen whole blood, as isolated PBMCs, or as DNA extracted from either sample type. The sequence derives from a woman of 80 years or more with active or convalescent COVID-19. The sequenced material came from peripheral blood.

The nucleotides are TGTGCCAGCAGTCCAACAGGGGGAGAGACCCAGTACTTC. The encoded protein is CASSPTGGETQYF. The V and J genes are TRBV12-3 or TRBV12-4 and TRBJ2-5, and 8 junctional nucleotides match TRBD1. V lost 5 bases and J lost 4 bases, and the count of bases not matched to a germline gene is 3. The CDR3 numbers 13 residues from cysteine through phenylalanine. Just CDR3 DNA is preserved here, 39 bases in frame from base 1.